The 30 T cell receptor beta chains presented below share a single source sample, sequenced in a study of blood T cell repertoires in COVID-19. Sequenced by immunoSEQ multiplex PCR; TCRdb stores in-frame clones only, minus some. The profile shows 95,000 to 150,000 clones, around 86% of them singletons. The sample was peripheral blood. Receptors were obtained from a woman aged 70-85 years with acute or convalescent COVID-19.

The genes are TRBV28 and TRBJ2-7; D is unresolved. The V end lost 5 bases, the J end lost 3 bases, and 5 bases lay between the germline ends. In germline, CDR1 is MDHEN, CDR2 SYDVKM. The CDR3 length is 11 residues. The CDR3 DNA sequence: TGTGCCAGCAGTGTCTACTACGAGCAGTACTTC. It translates to CASSVYYEQYF.

Worth noting for this clone: In the same sample, other DNA sequences code for this CDR3. The gene calls are TRBV7-9 and TRBJ1-1, with D unclear. CDR1 and CDR2 from the germline V gene are SEHNR and FQNEAQ (reference sequence). The CDR3 loop spans 14 amino acids. The germline V and J ends were trimmed by 3 bases and 1 base, with 9 bases remaining between them. CDR3 nucleotides: TGTGCCAGCAGCTTGTCACAGTCGAACACTGAAGCTTTCTTT. It encodes CASSLSQSNTEAFF. Together with reference TRBV7-9 and TRBJ1-1, the CDR3 gives the full variable domain: DTGVSQNPRHKITKRGQNVTFRCDPISEHNRLYWYRQTLGQGPEFLTYFQNEAQLEKSRLLSDRFSAERPKGSFSTLEIQRTEQGDSAMYLCASSLSQSNTEAFFGQGTRLTVV.

This clone was detected only once. The chain employs TRBV6-1 and TRBJ1-1; D may be TRBD1 (6 bases). Germline loops: CDR1 MNHNS, CDR2 SASEGT. Trimming took 3 bases from V and 4 from J, leaving 15 bases between them. The CDR3 has 15 residues. The CDR3: CASSDQTGLSTEAFF. The DNA of the CDR3 is TGTGCCAGCAGTGACCAAACAGGGCTTAGCACTGAAGCTTTCTTT.

This clone was observed once. CDR3 in DNA: TGTGCCAGCAGCTTAGGGGTGGGGAGATCTGGAAACACCATATATTTT. It is translated as CASSLGVGRSGNTIYF. The V call is TRBV7-6, the J call TRBJ1-3; D ambiguous. Germline V gives CDR1 SGHVS, CDR2 FNYEAQ. The length of the CDR3 is 16 residues. Trimming shortened V by 1 base and J by 1 base, and 11 bases separated the two germline ends. The whole variable domain, filled in from reference TRBV7-6 and TRBJ1-3, reads GAGVSQSPRYKVTKRGQDVALRCDPISGHVSLYWYRQALGQGPEFLTYFNYEAQQDKSGLPNDRFSAERPEGSISTLTIQRTEQRDSAMYRCASSLGVGRSGNTIYFGEGSWLTVV.

This rearrangement joins TRBV25-1 to TRBJ2-5; a weak D match, TRBD1 (6 bases). Germline CDR1 reads MGHDK; CDR2 reads SYGVNS. V dropped 2 bases and J dropped 1 base, with 11 bases sitting between them. This CDR3 comprises 15 residues. The DNA for the CDR3 is TGTGCCAGCAGTGAACCCCGGGACATCCAAGAGACCCAGTACTTC. Its protein product is CASSEPRDIQETQYF.

The gene calls are TRBV4-1 and TRBJ1-2; perhaps TRBD1 as D (5 bases). V lost 1 base and J 3 bases, leaving 12 bases between the germline ends. The CDR3 has 15 amino acids. Per the germline V gene, CDR1 is MGHRA and CDR2 is YSYEKL. CDR3 sequence reads: CASSQGGGTYYGYTF. Here the CDR3 DNA reads TGCGCCAGCAGCCAAGGCGGGGGAACCTACTATGGCTACACCTTC.

The J gene is TRBJ1-1, the V gene TRBV29-1, with D unresolved. Trimming stripped 4 bases from V and 4 bases from J, with 16 bases between. Germline CDR1 and CDR2: SQVTM and ANQGSEA. The CDR3 consists of 14 residues. The CDR3 coding sequence is TGCAGCGTTGGGCAGCGGCTGCGGGCCACTGAAGCTTTCTTT. Its translation: CSVGQRLRATEAFF.

V is TRBV7-9 and J is TRBJ1-5; D is uncertain. Germline loops: CDR1 SEHNR, CDR2 FQNEAQ (reference sequence). This CDR3 contains 16 residues. V was cut by 5 bases and J by 7 bases, with 21 bases left in between. The CDR3 loop reads CASSRVENGFQQPQHF. CDR3 nucleotide sequence: TGTGCCAGCAGCCGCGTGGAGAATGGGTTCCAGCAGCCCCAGCATTTT. The full variable domain, with the rest looked up from reference TRBV7-9 and TRBJ1-5, is DTGVSQNPRHKITKRGQNVTFRCDPISEHNRLYWYRQTLGQGPEFLTYFQNEAQLEKSRLLSDRFSAERPKGSFSTLEIQRTEQGDSAMYLCASSRVENGFQQPQHFGDGTRLSIL.

The V gene is TRBV27, the J gene TRBJ1-1; TRBD1 aligns across 8 bases. Germline loops: CDR1 MNHEY, CDR2 SMNVEV (reference sequence). The CDR3 sequence is 13 residues long. Losses at the gene ends were 6 bases for V and 10 bases for J; bases not matched to a gene: 10. The CDR3 protein is CASRSTGADRAFF. Written as DNA, the CDR3 is TGTGCCAGCAGGTCGACAGGGGCGGATAGAGCTTTCTTT.

The chain uses TRBV6-5 and TRBJ1-4; TRBD1 matches at 9 bases. J gave up 7 bases and V 1 base, and 7 bases lay outside the gene matches. The CDR3 contains 16 residues. Germline V gene sequence: CDR1 MNHEY, CDR2 SVGAGI. CDR3 sequence reads: CASSYFTGGAGEKLFF. CDR3 nucleotides: TGTGCCAGCAGTTACTTCACAGGGGGCGCAGGTGAAAAACTGTTTTTT.

This clone was found once. The V gene is TRBV28, the J gene TRBJ2-7; 7 positions agree with TRBD2. The CDR3 spans 13 residues. V was clipped by 7 bases and J by 3 bases; unmatched bases: 6. Per the germline V gene, CDR1 is MDHEN and CDR2 is SYDVKM. In DNA form, the CDR3 reads TGTGCCAGCATCCTGGCGGGGGACTACGAGCAGTACTTC. This gives the protein CASILAGDYEQYF.

The CDR3 region has the DNA TGCGCCAGCAGCCTCCAGGGTGGTGAAACTGAAGCTTTCTTT. Translating gives CASSLQGGETEAFF. V and J are TRBV5-1 and TRBJ1-1; D may be TRBD1 (5 bases). The CDR3 consists of 14 residues. Germline V gene data show CDR1 as SGHRS and CDR2 as YFSETQ. V lost 4 bases, J lost 5 bases, and 15 bases lay in between.

The CDR3, as DNA: TGTGCCAGCTCACCACTTATGGGTGGGACAGACGAAGCTTTCTTT. Its translation: CASSPLMGGTDEAFF. This chain joins TRBV18 and TRBJ1-1; 7 nucleotides align to TRBD1. Germline loops: CDR1 KGHSH, CDR2 LQKENI. J gave up 8 bases and V 1 base, and 10 bases lay outside the gene matches. This CDR3 comprises 15 residues.

J is TRBJ2-3 and V is TRBV5-1, with 12 bases lining up with TRBD2. Germline loops: CDR1 SGHRS, CDR2 YFSETQ. The CDR3 sequence is 18 residues long. V gave up 4 bases and J gave up 6 bases; unmatched junction bases: 15. The CDR3 loop reads CASSQRSASGGAVDTQYF. The CDR3 DNA is TGCGCCAGCAGCCAGCGCTCGGCTAGCGGGGGGGCCGTGGATACGCAGTATTTT.

The J gene is TRBJ2-3, the V gene TRBV2, with TRBD2 matching over 8 bases. With 7 bases clipped from V and 0 bases from J, the junction kept 9 bases outside the gene matches. This CDR3 region has 16 residues. CDR1 is SNHLY, CDR2 FYNNEI, per germline. The CDR3 reads CASTTSGGASTDTQYF. Here the CDR3 DNA reads TGTGCCAGCACCACTAGCGGTGGTGCTAGCACAGATACGCAGTATTTT.

The V gene is TRBV15, the J gene TRBJ1-6; 10 positions match TRBD1. CDR1 and CDR2 (germline): LNHNV, YYDKDF (reference sequence). Losses at the gene ends were 1 base for V and 8 bases for J; bases not matched to a gene: 5. CDR3 length: 16 residues. CDR3 nucleotides: TGTGCCACCAGCAGAGTTCTGACAGGGGGCGATTCACCCCTCCACTTT. Protein product: CATSRVLTGGDSPLHF.

The chain uses TRBV7-2 and TRBJ1-3, with D possibly matching TRBD1 (6 bases). V gave up 1 base and J gave up 0 bases, with 13 bases separating them. The CDR3 covers 17 residues. Germline values: CDR1 SGHTA, CDR2 FQGNSA. The CDR3 DNA reads as TGTGCCAGCAGCTTAGAGGGGGACAAGTACTCTGGAAACACCATATATTTT. It is translated as CASSLEGDKYSGNTIYF.

V and J are TRBV7-3 and TRBJ1-2; 9 nucleotides match TRBD1. The CDR3 is 15 amino acids. Germline lookup yields CDR1 SGHTA and CDR2 FQGTGA. J gave up 3 bases and V 5 bases, and 7 bases lay outside the gene matches. CDR3 nucleotides: TGTGCCAGCAGCGCAACAGGGGGCGCTTACTATGGCTACACCTTC. Translating gives CASSATGGAYYGYTF.

The J gene is TRBJ2-3, the V gene TRBV5-1; no clear D. Germline-derived CDR1 and CDR2 are SGHRS and YFSETQ. Between the trimmed V and J ends, which lost 0 bases and 2 bases, there was a span of 7 bases. CDR3 length: 14 amino acids. CDR3 protein: CASSLVQITDTQYF. The CDR3 nucleotides are TGCGCCAGCAGCTTGGTTCAGATCACAGATACGCAGTATTTT.

The chain uses TRBV9 and TRBJ1-2; TRBD1 matches at 10 bases. CDR3 length: 17 amino acids. From germline, CDR1 is SGDLS and CDR2 YYNGEE. After removal of 0 bases from V and 7 bases from J, the junction contained 12 bases not matched to a gene. CDR3 sequence (DNA): TGTGCCAGCAGCGTAGGTGTGGCGTCTAGGACAGGGGGTGGCTACACCTTC. Translation: CASSVGVASRTGGGYTF. Full variable domain (rest looked up from reference TRBV9 and TRBJ1-2): DSGVTQTPKHLITATGQRVTLRCSPRSGDLSVYWYQQSLDQGLQFLIQYYNGEERAKGNILERFSAQQFPDLHSELNLSSLELGDSALYFCASSVGVASRTGGGYTFGSGTRLTVV.

The J gene is TRBJ1-5, the V gene TRBV7-8; D might be TRBD1 (6 bases). There are 17 residues in the CDR3. The germline V and J ends were trimmed by 1 base and 2 bases, with 15 bases remaining between them. Germline assignment: CDR1 SGHVS and CDR2 FQNEAQ. This CDR3 reads CASSLGSISGGNQPQHF. CDR3 nucleotide sequence: TGTGCCAGCAGCTTAGGCTCTATCTCAGGGGGCAATCAGCCCCAGCATTTT.

A word on this clone: The sample carries other DNA sequences with the same CDR3. The gene calls are TRBV5-1 and TRBJ1-1; 11 positions agree with TRBD1. The CDR3 covers 14 residues. J was trimmed by 4 bases and V by 5 bases; bases with no gene match: 4. Germline values: CDR1 SGHRS, CDR2 YFSETQ. CDR3 sequence reads: CASSSGTGGTEAFF. The DNA for the CDR3 is TGCGCCAGCAGTTCCGGGACAGGGGGCACTGAAGCTTTCTTT.

This chain joins TRBV5-5 and TRBJ1-5; D is possibly TRBD1 (6 bases). Germline V gene data show CDR1 as SGHKS and CDR2 as YYEKEE (reference sequence). V lost 4 bases and J lost 0, with 11 bases in between. CDR3 size: 15 residues. As DNA, the CDR3 is TGTGCCAGCAGCCTGGGACAATATAGCAATCAGCCCCAGCATTTT. The encoded protein is CASSLGQYSNQPQHF.

The chain uses TRBV10-3 and TRBJ1-4, with D uncertain. CDR3 length equals 14 residues. Germline CDR1 and CDR2: ENHRY and SYGVKD. Trimming took 8 bases from V and 7 from J, leaving 17 bases between them. CDR3 sequence reads: CAISNSDFGEKLFF. The CDR3 nucleotides are TGTGCCATCTCTAATTCGGACTTCGGTGAAAAACTGTTTTTT.

This chain joins TRBV6-1 and TRBJ1-1; TRBD1 matches at 9 bases. The germline gives CDR1 MNHNS, CDR2 SASEGT. The CDR3 covers 14 residues. V lost 3 bases to trimming and J lost 4 bases; unmatched junction nucleotides: 3. The CDR3 loop is CASSEQTGGTEAFF. DNA of the CDR3: TGTGCCAGCAGTGAGCAGACAGGGGGCACTGAAGCTTTCTTT.

The chain is built from TRBV5-1 and TRBJ2-7, with D possibly TRBD2 on 5 matching bases. CDR1 and CDR2 from the germline V gene are SGHRS and YFSETQ. With 4 bases removed from V and 3 bases from J, the gap between germline ends came to 11 bases. The CDR3 spans 13 residues. The CDR3 sequence is CASSPGLNYEQYF. DNA for the CDR3: TGCGCCAGCAGCCCCGGACTGAACTACGAGCAGTACTTC.

This clone was counted a single time. The CDR3 loop is CASSFGQGTNEKLFF. The DNA for the CDR3 is TGCGCCAGCAGCTTTGGACAGGGGACTAATGAAAAACTGTTTTTT. The chain combines TRBV5-1 with TRBJ1-4; TRBD1 agrees at 9 bases. J was trimmed by 2 bases and V by 2 bases; bases with no gene match: 1. Germline lookup yields CDR1 SGHRS and CDR2 YFSETQ. The CDR3 spans 15 residues.

The chain links TRBV28 to TRBJ1-1; D unclear. The CDR3 consists of 14 residues. Germline lookup yields CDR1 MDHEN and CDR2 SYDVKM. Trimming left V 3 bases short and J 2 bases short, with 10 bases between. As DNA, the CDR3 is TGTGCCAGCAGTTTCCTGGCCCAAAACACTGAAGCTTTCTTT. Translated: CASSFLAQNTEAFF.

V and J are TRBV5-6 and TRBJ2-5, with 7 bases identical to TRBD1. CDR1 and CDR2 (germline): SGHDT, YYEEEE. With 2 bases clipped from V and 1 base from J, the junction kept 8 bases outside the gene matches. The CDR3 runs 16 residues. In nucleotides, the CDR3 is TGTGCCAGCAGCTTAGGGGGCAGGGTATCCCAAGAGACCCAGTACTTC. Its translation is CASSLGGRVSQETQYF.

The V gene is TRBV11-2, the J gene TRBJ1-5; possible D gene TRBD1, 5 bases. CDR3 length equals 14 residues. Germline V lookup: CDR1 SGHAT, CDR2 FQNNGV. V was clipped by 4 bases and J by 1 base, with 8 bases between them. Written as DNA, the CDR3 is TGTGCCAGCAGCTATGACAGAAGCAATCAGCCCCAGCATTTT. Its protein is CASSYDRSNQPQHF.